Here is one T cell receptor beta chain with its context. This entry belongs to a study of blood T cell repertoires in COVID-19. The table came from immunoSEQ multiplex PCR; TCRdb's copy has only in-frame clones and leaves some out. This sample has about 99,000 clones; roughly four fifths occur once, and the top ten carry 4.5% to 5.5%. The J segment lost 12 bases and the V segment lost 5 bases, leaving 6 bases of the junction unmatched. Germline lookup yields CDR1 LNHDA and CDR2 SQIVND (reference sequence). This CDR3 spans 13 amino acids. The chain is built from TRBV19 and TRBJ2-2; TRBD1 matches at 10 bases. Material for sequencing was peripheral blood. This receptor was taken from a man older than 75 with COVID-19, enrolled during active disease. DNA of the CDR3: TGTGCCAGTAGTTCAACGGACAGGGGGAAGCTGTTTTTT. Translated, it gives CASSSTDRGKLFF.